This T cell receptor (beta chain) was recovered during a study of identical twins. This clonotype was seen a handful of times. Its specificity is unknown. TCRdb passed the 5' RACE reads through MiXCR, listing each CDR3 protein once. This table holds about 200,000 distinct CDR3 sequences, roughly 10% found once. Study outcomes and limitations: Beta clonotypes that were abundant in cord blood contained fewer insertions, a pattern absent from memory repertoires.

CDR1 is SGHNT, CDR2 YYREEE, per germline (reference sequence). CDR3 length equals 15 residues. V shed 4 bases and J shed 3 bases, with 15 bases lying between them. The chain has TRBV5-4 and TRBJ2-3; D may correspond to TRBD1 or TRBD2 (5 bases each). The specimen sequenced was memory T cells sorted from blood. The TCR was taken from a man aged 45-65 years in good health. CDR3 in DNA: TGTGCCAGCAGCCCGGATGGGGGTGGGACAGATACGCAGTATTTT. It codes for CASSPDGGGTDTQYF.